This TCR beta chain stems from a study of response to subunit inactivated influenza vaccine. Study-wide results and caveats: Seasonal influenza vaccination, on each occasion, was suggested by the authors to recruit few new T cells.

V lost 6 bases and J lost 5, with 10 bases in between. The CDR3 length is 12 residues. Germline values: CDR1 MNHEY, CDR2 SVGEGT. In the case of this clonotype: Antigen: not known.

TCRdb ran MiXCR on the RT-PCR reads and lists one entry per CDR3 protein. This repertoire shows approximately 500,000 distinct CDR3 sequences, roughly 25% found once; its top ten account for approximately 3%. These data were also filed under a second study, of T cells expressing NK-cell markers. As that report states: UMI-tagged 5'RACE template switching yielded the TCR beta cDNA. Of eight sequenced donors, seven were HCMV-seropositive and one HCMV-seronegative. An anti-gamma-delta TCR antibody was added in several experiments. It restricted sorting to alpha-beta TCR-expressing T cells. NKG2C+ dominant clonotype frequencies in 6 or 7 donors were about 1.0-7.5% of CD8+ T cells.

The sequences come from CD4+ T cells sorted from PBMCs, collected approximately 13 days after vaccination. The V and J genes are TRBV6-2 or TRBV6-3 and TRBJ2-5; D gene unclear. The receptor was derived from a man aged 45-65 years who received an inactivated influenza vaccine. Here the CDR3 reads CASRGTVETQYF. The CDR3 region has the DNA TGTGCCAGCAGGGGTACCGTGGAGACCCAGTACTTC.